This is a list of T cell receptor beta chains from one sample in a study of shared clonotypes between healthy human individuals. Profiled with immunoSEQ multiplex PCR; TCRdb holds only in-frame clones, not every one. The table records approximately 1.1 million clones, more than 75% of them present only once. The sample comprised memory CD4+ T cells from PBMCs. The receptors originated from a man in his late teens or twenties in good health. Some clones in this sample may be carry-over from other donors' samples. CDR3s include the opening cysteine and the closing phenylalanine or tryptophan. A D gene is named only where the DNA matches it firmly. A row's size may be missing; if present it is once, few, many or a size class.

v_call: TRBV11-3
clone_size: .
d_call: .
j_call: TRBJ2-7
cdr3_nt: TGTGCCAGCAGCCCGGACGGAAGCTCCTACGAGCAGTACTTC
cdr3_aa: CASSPDGSSYEQYF

v_call: TRBV28
clone_size: .
d_call: .
j_call: TRBJ1-2
cdr3_nt: TGTGCCAGCAGTCTGTTGACCGGAACTAACTATGGCTACACCTTC
cdr3_aa: CASSLLTGTNYGYTF

v_call: TRBV7-9
clone_size: .
d_call: .
j_call: TRBJ2-1
cdr3_nt: TGTGCCAGCAGCTCCCTTGGGGGGCAGCGGAGAGGCAATGAGCAGTTCTTC
cdr3_aa: CASSSLGGQRRGNEQFF

v_call: TRBV19
clone_size: .
d_call: TRBD1
j_call: TRBJ1-2
cdr3_nt: TGTGCCAGTACCCCAGGGGGTAACTATGGCTACACCTTC
cdr3_aa: CASTPGGNYGYTF

v_call: TRBV7-2
clone_size: few
d_call: .
j_call: TRBJ2-7
cdr3_nt: TGTGCCAGCAGCTTAACGGGACCGTCCTACGAGCAGTACTTC
cdr3_aa: CASSLTGPSYEQYF

v_call: TRBV27
clone_size: many
d_call: .
j_call: TRBJ2-5
cdr3_nt: TGTGCCAGCAGTTTATCGGGGGGTACTAATGCCGTAAAGACCCAGTACTTC
cdr3_aa: CASSLSGGTNAVKTQYF

v_call: TRBV28
clone_size: .
d_call: TRBD1
j_call: TRBJ1-2
cdr3_nt: TGTGCCAGCAGTACAGGACAGGGGACCTATGGCTACACCTTC
cdr3_aa: CASSTGQGTYGYTF

v_call: TRBV12-5
clone_size: once
d_call: TRBD2
j_call: TRBJ2-3
cdr3_nt: TGTGCTAGTGGTTTGGTAACGACTAGCGGGAGCACAGATACGCAGTATTTT
cdr3_aa: CASGLVTTSGSTDTQYF

v_call: TRBV5-1
clone_size: .
d_call: TRBD2
j_call: TRBJ2-1
cdr3_nt: TGCGCCAGCAGCTTGACCCCTAGCGGGAGCGGCCCCTACAATGAGCAGTTCTTC
cdr3_aa: CASSLTPSGSGPYNEQFF

v_call: TRBV11-2
clone_size: .
d_call: TRBD2
j_call: TRBJ2-5
cdr3_nt: TGTGCAAGCGGGGGGGCGCGAGAGACCCAGTACTTC
cdr3_aa: CASGGARETQYF

v_call: TRBV19
clone_size: .
d_call: .
j_call: TRBJ2-7
cdr3_nt: TGTGCCAGTAGCGGACTTCCGAACTCCTACGAGCAGTACTTC
cdr3_aa: CASSGLPNSYEQYF

v_call: TRBV5-4
clone_size: .
d_call: .
j_call: TRBJ2-7
cdr3_nt: TGTGCCAGCAGCTCGCCTACGACAGCATCATACGAGCAGTACTTC
cdr3_aa: CASSSPTTASYEQYF

v_call: TRBV5-1
clone_size: .
d_call: TRBD1
j_call: TRBJ1-2
cdr3_nt: TGCGCCAGCAGGGCGGGACAGGGGCATGGCTACACCTTC
cdr3_aa: CASRAGQGHGYTF

v_call: TRBV7-2
clone_size: .
d_call: .
j_call: TRBJ1-5
cdr3_nt: TGTGCCAGCAGTTTCCCAGAGATCCATCAGCCCCAGCATTTT
cdr3_aa: CASSFPEIHQPQHF

v_call: TRBV28
clone_size: .
d_call: .
j_call: TRBJ2-7
cdr3_nt: TGTGCCAGCAGTTCCACACCTGACAGAGACGAGCAGTACTTC
cdr3_aa: CASSSTPDRDEQYF

v_call: TRBV19
clone_size: .
d_call: TRBD1
j_call: TRBJ1-1
cdr3_nt: TGTGCCAGTAGTACATACAGGGGGAACACTGAAGCTTTCTTT
cdr3_aa: CASSTYRGNTEAFF

v_call: TRBV28
clone_size: .
d_call: .
j_call: TRBJ1-2
cdr3_nt: TGTGCCAGCAGCCAACAAACCGAGTACGCCTTC
cdr3_aa: CASSQQTEYAF

v_call: TRBV18
clone_size: .
d_call: TRBD2
j_call: TRBJ2-3
cdr3_nt: TGTGCCAGCTCACCGGCCGCGGGAGTAGATACGCAGTATTTT
cdr3_aa: CASSPAAGVDTQYF

v_call: TRBV2
clone_size: few
d_call: .
j_call: TRBJ2-7
cdr3_nt: TGTGCCAGCATGGGGGGCATTAGGTCGACTTACGAGCAGTACTTC
cdr3_aa: CASMGGIRSTYEQYF

v_call: TRBV7-9
clone_size: .
d_call: TRBD2
j_call: TRBJ2-7
cdr3_nt: TGTGCCAGCAGCTTAGACTATTCCGGGACTAGCGGGAGTACTTACGAGCAGTACTTC
cdr3_aa: CASSLDYSGTSGSTYEQYF

v_call: TRBV6-6
clone_size: .
d_call: .
j_call: TRBJ1-1
cdr3_nt: TGTGCCAGCAGCCCGGAGGGGTCGCGGCCGCTCACTGAAGCTTTCTTT
cdr3_aa: CASSPEGSRPLTEAFF

v_call: TRBV2
clone_size: few
d_call: TRBD2
j_call: TRBJ2-7
cdr3_nt: TGTGCCAGCAGGGCGAGGACTAGCGGTTACGAGCAGTACTTC
cdr3_aa: CASRARTSGYEQYF

v_call: TRBV7-2
clone_size: .
d_call: TRBD1
j_call: TRBJ2-3
cdr3_nt: TGTGCCAGCAGCTTAGCAGGGGGCAGAACAGATACGCAGTATTTT
cdr3_aa: CASSLAGGRTDTQYF

v_call: TRBV28
clone_size: .
d_call: .
j_call: TRBJ1-5
cdr3_nt: TGTGCCAGCAGTTTAAGTCAGCCCCAGCATTTT
cdr3_aa: CASSLSQPQHF

v_call: TRBV4-2
clone_size: .
d_call: TRBD1
j_call: TRBJ1-1
cdr3_nt: TGTGCCAGCAGTCCCCTTACCGACAGGGGGAACACTGAAGCTTTCTTT
cdr3_aa: CASSPLTDRGNTEAFF

v_call: TRBV10-3
clone_size: .
d_call: TRBD2
j_call: TRBJ2-7
cdr3_nt: TGTGCCACCCGACTAGCGGCCTCCTACGAGCAGTACTTC
cdr3_aa: CATRLAASYEQYF